This T cell receptor (beta chain) was documented in a study of blood T cell repertoires in COVID-19. The wider study: Samples came from the United States, Italy and Spain, spanning acute and convalescent COVID-19.

The ends were cut back, 3 bases at V and 9 bases at J, with 9 bases in the middle. Germline V gives CDR1 SGHTA, CDR2 FQGTGA. The CDR3 has 12 amino acids. Repertoires were generated with immunoSEQ multiplex PCR, while TCRdb's copy carries only in-frame clones and drops some. Of around 190,000 clones listed, roughly 80% are singletons. Sequencing input: peripheral blood. This TCR was recovered from a man in his 60s with acute or convalescent COVID-19. The chain carries TRBV7-3 and TRBJ2-1; D is possibly TRBD2 (5 bases). In DNA form, the CDR3 reads TGTGCCAGCAGCTTCTCTAGCACTGAGCAGTTCTTC. It yields the protein CASSFSSTEQFF.